The clone carrying this T cell receptor beta chain was recorded only once. Its antigen is undetermined. This CDR3 comprises 15 residues. The V gene's germline CDR1 is LGHNA and CDR2 YNFKEQ. V lost 1 base to trimming and J lost 8 bases; unmatched junction nucleotides: 8. This specimen comes from a study of T-cell reconstitution after alpha-beta-depleted transplantation in children. Unique molecular identifiers were incorporated into the prepared TCRbeta library. One entry per CDR3 protein, called by TCRdb with MiXCR from the PCR reads. The sample shows around 500,000 distinct CDR3 sequences, roughly 23% of them seen only once. Findings of the study overall: Surviving recipient T cells and thymic progenitors underlay high day-60 TCRbeta diversity in some patients. The authors attributed T-cell counts and diversity one year after transplant mostly to newly produced T cells.

This TCR was recovered from a boy under two years old who had a stem cell transplant for acute myeloid leukemia, so the T cells may come from the graft donor. The sample in question was PBMCs, mostly from graft donor cells, obtained 360 days after TCRalphabeta/CD19-depleted stem cell transplant. The chain is built from TRBV4-2 and TRBJ2-1, with TRBD1 matching 7 bases. The CDR3 nucleotides are TGTGCCAGCAGCCAAGCCTCCGGGACAGCATATGAGCAGTTCTTC. Translating it yields CASSQASGTAYEQFF.